Listed here is a single T cell receptor beta chain. This clonotype was counted a few times. It has no known antigen specificity. Within one base of it there is no much larger clone, and no base qualities were kept. These data come from a study of human T cells and chemical hapten exposure (dated by TCRdb to the early 2020s). Some background on the complete study: For sensitization, 2% DPC in acetone was applied to a roughly 2 cm by roughly 2 cm area of upper inner arm skin. Around 29 alopecia patients provided blood for TCR sequencing at one to four time points (pre-sensitization, 2, 6 and 24 weeks). The mostly female patient cohort included alopecia areata with under or over 50% scalp involvement, alopecia totalis and alopecia universalis. Patients additionally received weekly therapeutic DPC doses to the scalp throughout the approximately 22-week study period. In alopecia patients, the study followed how the peripheral blood TCR repertoire changed in vivo over primary and secondary sensitization to diphenylcyclopropenone (DPC), a hapten. The libraries were sequenced as a pool, and the TCR yield per sample differed mostly because of small variations in library volumes within the pool. Blood samples were taken from patients before sensitization (week 0) and at 2, 6 and about 24 weeks after DPC sensitization. Patch testing on the upper back used Finn chambers containing 0.01% DPC, with scoring done after 6 days according to International Contact Dermatitis Research Group standards.

Study-level results and caveats: Patch test score correlated positively with the number of PT1 expanded TCRs, reaching significance at thresholds 8, 16 and 32 but not at 4. DPC sensitization did not change the number of TCRs with a frequency above 1 in 1000, and there was no evidence of changes in global repertoire structure. All patients had alopecia, a presumed autoimmune disease, so their immune response might differ from that of healthy individuals. Repeated subsampling changed both the strength of the expansion versus patch-test correlation and the threshold at which the correlation became significant. Compared with pre-sensitization or healthy control sets, expanded TCRs formed significantly more large CDR3 similarity clusters, which is consistent with antigen-driven responses.

CDR1 and CDR2 are drawn from the germline V gene (reference sequence): SGHNT, YYREEE. The CDR3 numbers 15 residues from cysteine through phenylalanine. The read is trimmed to its CDR3 DNA, 45 bases read in frame from base 1. V ends up 4 bases short and J 3 bases short, with an unmatched junction base count of 6. The receptor library was made with RACE. Reads for this sample came from a NextSeq 500. During library preparation, unique molecular identifiers were attached to individual cDNA molecules so that TCRs could be counted in a quantitative, reproducible way. Both TCR alpha and TCR beta chains were sequenced from each blood RNA sample. In the original analysis: Samples had a median of roughly 98,000 TCRs, with a range from roughly 20,000 to 700,000. The Decombinator software suite was used to annotate the V, J and CDR3 of the TCR reads. To make PS versus PT1 abundance plots, every sample was subsampled to the same number of TCRs (28,000). TCRs were defined as expanded if absent before sensitization and observed at least eight times at the 2-week time point. TCRdb took the public reads, trimmed them with fastp at Q25, ran MiXCR for clone calling and kept in-frame beta chains. Entries are consolidated by CDR3 protein sequence, retaining the most common genes and DNA. In this record, the V and J calls reflect TCRdb's handling and not the investigators' own analysis. For this sample the table gives 75,000 to 95,000 distinct CDR3 sequences, of which roughly 12% were detected only once. Of the sample, under 4% falls within the top ten clones.

The time point label on this specimen signifies: patch test 1, 2 weeks after DPC sensitization. The treatment or condition label here, explained by the study, means: therapeutic diphenylcyclopropenone sensitization with weekly scalp DPC. Blood at each patch-test visit was drawn before the patch test was applied. To be eligible, patients had to be aged 18 to 70, diagnosed with alopecia and judged suitable for DPC therapy, while pregnant patients were excluded. Unfractionated whole blood was collected in Tempus Blood RNA tubes, and total RNA was extracted from that blood. The receptor was isolated from a woman aged 60-75 years with alopecia areata. Some clones in this sample may be carry-over from other donors' samples. The sample was whole blood, taken in connection with sensitization to the hapten diphenylcyclopropenone (DPC). The V and J genes are TRBV5-4 and TRBJ2-7, with 11 junctional bases fitting TRBD2. The CDR3 reads CASSAQLAGDYEQYF. The DNA is TGTGCCAGCAGCGCCCAACTAGCGGGGGACTACGAGCAGTACTTC. The entire variable domain, with the stretches around the CDR3 drawn from the reference TRBV5-4 and TRBJ2-7 proteins, is ETGVTQSPTHLIKTRGQQVTLRCSSQSGHNTVSWYQQALGQGPQFIFQYYREEENGRGNFPPRFSGLQFPNYSSELNVNALELDDSALYLCASSAQLAGDYEQYFGPGTRLTVT.